This T cell receptor beta chain stems from a study of vaccination and CD4 T cells after COVID-19. Comments on this clonotype: Its antigen is undetermined.

Documented treatment: approximately 11-day PBMC culture with coronavirus spike peptide pools or control peptides (ViraFEST assay). TCRs were sequenced by ViraFEST after antigen-specific T cells had been expanded with peptide pools. The germline V gene encodes CDR1 SGHAT and CDR2 FQDESV (reference sequence). The CDR3 is made up of 14 amino acids. The germline V and J ends were trimmed by 6 bases and 0 bases, with 10 bases remaining between them. The Oncomine TCR Beta short-read assay was applied to DNA of cultured CD4+ T cells. One entry per CDR3 protein results from TCRdb running MiXCR on the PCR reads. The profile shows fewer than 25,000 distinct CDR3 sequences, around 43% of them singletons.

This rearrangement joins TRBV11-1 to TRBJ2-3, with D maybe TRBD2 (5 bases). The receptor was derived from a human donor who had recovered from COVID-19. The sequenced sample was CD4+ T cells from blood, cultured in vitro. The CDR3 DNA is TGTGCCAGCAGTGTGGAGCGGAGCACAGATACGCAGTATTTT. This sequence encodes CASSVERSTDTQYF.